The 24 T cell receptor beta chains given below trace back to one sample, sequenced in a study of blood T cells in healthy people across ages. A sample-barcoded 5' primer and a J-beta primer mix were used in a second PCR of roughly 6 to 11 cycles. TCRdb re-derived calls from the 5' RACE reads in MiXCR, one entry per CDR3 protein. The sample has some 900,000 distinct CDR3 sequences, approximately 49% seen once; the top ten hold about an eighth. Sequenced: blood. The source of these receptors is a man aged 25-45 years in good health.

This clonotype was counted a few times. CDR3 sequence reads: CASSQDWSGEETQYF. In DNA form, the CDR3 reads TGTGCCAGCAGCCAAGACTGGTCGGGGGAAGAGACCCAGTACTTC. This sequence joins TRBV4-2 and TRBJ2-5; weak D call: TRBD2 (6 bases). The CDR3 is 15 amino acids. V was shortened by 0 bases and J by 3 bases, with 11 bases between the two germline ends. Germline V gives CDR1 LGHNA, CDR2 YNFKEQ.

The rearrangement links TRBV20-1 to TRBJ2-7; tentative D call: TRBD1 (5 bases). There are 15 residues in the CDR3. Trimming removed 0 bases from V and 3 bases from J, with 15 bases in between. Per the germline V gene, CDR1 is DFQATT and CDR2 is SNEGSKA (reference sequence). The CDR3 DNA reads TGCAGTGCTAGAGAGGGCTTAGGGGCTAACTACGAGCAGTACTTC. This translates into CSAREGLGANYEQYF.

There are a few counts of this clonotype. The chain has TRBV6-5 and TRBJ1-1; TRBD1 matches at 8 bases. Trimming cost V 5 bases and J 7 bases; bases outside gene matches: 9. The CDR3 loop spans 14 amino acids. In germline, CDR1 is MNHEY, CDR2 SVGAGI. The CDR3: CASSPNDRGREAFF. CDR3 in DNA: TGTGCCAGCAGTCCTAATGACAGGGGACGTGAAGCTTTCTTT.

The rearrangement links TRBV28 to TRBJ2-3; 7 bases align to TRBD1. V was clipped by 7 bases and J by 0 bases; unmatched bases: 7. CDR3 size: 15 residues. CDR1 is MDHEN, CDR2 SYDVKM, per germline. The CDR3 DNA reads TGTGCCAGCAAGGCCGGGACAGTAAGCACAGATACGCAGTATTTT. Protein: CASKAGTVSTDTQYF.

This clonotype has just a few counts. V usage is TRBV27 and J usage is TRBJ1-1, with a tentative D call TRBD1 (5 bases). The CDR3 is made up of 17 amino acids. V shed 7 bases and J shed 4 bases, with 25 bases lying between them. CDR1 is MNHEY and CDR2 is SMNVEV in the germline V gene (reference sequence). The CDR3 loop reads CASTQKSGSGLGTEAFF. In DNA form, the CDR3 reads TGTGCCAGCACCCAGAAGTCAGGGTCAGGGTTGGGCACTGAAGCTTTCTTT.

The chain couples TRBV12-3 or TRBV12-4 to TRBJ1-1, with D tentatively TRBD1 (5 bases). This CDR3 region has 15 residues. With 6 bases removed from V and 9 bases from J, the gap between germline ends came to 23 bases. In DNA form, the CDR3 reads TGTGCCAGCAGGTCGATTGGGACTGGCCGTCGTAAAGCTTTCTTT. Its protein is CASRSIGTGRRKAFF.

CDR3 loop: CSVEERGRDTGELFF. Here the CDR3 DNA reads TGCAGCGTTGAGGAAAGGGGGCGGGACACCGGGGAGCTGTTTTTT. The chain uses TRBV29-1 and TRBJ2-2; 7 bases line up with TRBD1. Looked up from germline, CDR1 is SQVTM and CDR2 is ANQGSEA. V lost 3 bases and J lost 3; bases outside the gene matches: 7. This CDR3 region has 15 residues.

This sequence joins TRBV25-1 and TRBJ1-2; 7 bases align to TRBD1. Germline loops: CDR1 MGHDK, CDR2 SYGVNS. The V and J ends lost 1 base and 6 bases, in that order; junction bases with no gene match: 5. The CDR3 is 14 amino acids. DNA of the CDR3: TGTGCCAGCAGTGAATCTGGACAGGTACATGGCTACACCTTC. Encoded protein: CASSESGQVHGYTF.

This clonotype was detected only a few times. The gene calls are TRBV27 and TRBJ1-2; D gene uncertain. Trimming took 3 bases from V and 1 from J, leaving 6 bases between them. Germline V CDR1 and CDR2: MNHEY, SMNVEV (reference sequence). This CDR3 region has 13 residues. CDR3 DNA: TGTGCCAGCAGTTTCTGGGATAACTATGGCTACACCTTC. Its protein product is CASSFWDNYGYTF.

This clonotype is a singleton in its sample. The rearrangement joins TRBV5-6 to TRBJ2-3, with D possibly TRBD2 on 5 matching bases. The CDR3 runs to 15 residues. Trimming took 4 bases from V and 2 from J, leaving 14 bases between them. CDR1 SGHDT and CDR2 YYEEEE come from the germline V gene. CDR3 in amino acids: CASSSTRAFTDTQYF. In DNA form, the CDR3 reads TGTGCCAGCAGCAGTACTAGAGCATTCACAGATACGCAGTATTTT.

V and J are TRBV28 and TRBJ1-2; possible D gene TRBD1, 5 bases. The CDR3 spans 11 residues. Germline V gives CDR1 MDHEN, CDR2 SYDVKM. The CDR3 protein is CAGGAADSYTF. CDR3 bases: TGTGCAGGCGGGGCAGCAGATAGCTACACCTTC.

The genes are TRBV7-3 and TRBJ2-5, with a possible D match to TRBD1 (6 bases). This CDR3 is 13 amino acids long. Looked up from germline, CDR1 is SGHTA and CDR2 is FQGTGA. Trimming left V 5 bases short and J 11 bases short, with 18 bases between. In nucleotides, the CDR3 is TGTGCCAGCAGCAGAGACAGAACCCAGGGGCAGTACTTC. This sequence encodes CASSRDRTQGQYF.

CDR3 in amino acids: CASSPGERRNIQYF. The CDR3 bases are TGTGCCAGCAGTCCAGGGGAGAGGAGAAACATTCAGTACTTC. This sequence joins TRBV28 and TRBJ2-4; perhaps TRBD1 as D (6 bases). V was clipped by 5 bases and J by 6 bases, with 14 bases between them. The CDR3 has 14 amino acids. CDR1 and CDR2 (germline): MDHEN, SYDVKM.

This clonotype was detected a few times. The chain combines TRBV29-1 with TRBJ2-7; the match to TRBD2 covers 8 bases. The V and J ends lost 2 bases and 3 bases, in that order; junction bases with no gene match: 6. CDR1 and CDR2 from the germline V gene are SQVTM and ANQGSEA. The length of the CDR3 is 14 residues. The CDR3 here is CSVESGGPHYEQYF. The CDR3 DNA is TGCAGCGTTGAAAGCGGGGGCCCTCACTACGAGCAGTACTTC.

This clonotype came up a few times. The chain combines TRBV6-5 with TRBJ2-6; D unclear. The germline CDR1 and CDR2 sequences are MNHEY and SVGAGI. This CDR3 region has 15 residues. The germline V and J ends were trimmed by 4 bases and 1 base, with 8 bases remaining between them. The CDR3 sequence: CASSFVPSGANVLTF. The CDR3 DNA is TGTGCCAGCAGTTTCGTTCCTTCTGGGGCCAACGTCCTGACTTTC.

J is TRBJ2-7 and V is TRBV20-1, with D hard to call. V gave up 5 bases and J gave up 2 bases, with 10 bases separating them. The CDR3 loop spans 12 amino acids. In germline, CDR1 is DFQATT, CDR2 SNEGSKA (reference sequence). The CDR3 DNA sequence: TGCAGTGCTCATGTGGTCCCCTACGAGCAGTACTTC. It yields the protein CSAHVVPYEQYF.

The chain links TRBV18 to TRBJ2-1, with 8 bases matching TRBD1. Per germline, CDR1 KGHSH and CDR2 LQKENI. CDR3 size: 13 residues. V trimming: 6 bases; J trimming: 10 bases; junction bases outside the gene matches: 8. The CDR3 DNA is TGTGCCAGCTCGAGGACAGGGAGCTACGAGCAGTTCTTC. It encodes CASSRTGSYEQFF.

The CDR3 loop is CASSQEQNTGELFF. The DNA for the CDR3 is TGCGCCAGCAGCCAAGAACAGAACACCGGGGAGCTGTTTTTT. The chain combines TRBV4-3 with TRBJ2-2; D is unclear. The CDR3 sequence is 14 residues long. The ends were cut back, 0 bases at V and 1 base at J, with 3 bases in the middle. Germline lookup yields CDR1 LGHNA and CDR2 YSLEER.

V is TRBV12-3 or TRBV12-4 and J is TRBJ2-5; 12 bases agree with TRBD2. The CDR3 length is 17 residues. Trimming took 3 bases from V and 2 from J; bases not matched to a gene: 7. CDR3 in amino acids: CASSFASGGAIQETQYF. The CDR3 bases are TGTGCCAGCAGTTTCGCTAGCGGGGGGGCAATACAAGAGACCCAGTACTTC.

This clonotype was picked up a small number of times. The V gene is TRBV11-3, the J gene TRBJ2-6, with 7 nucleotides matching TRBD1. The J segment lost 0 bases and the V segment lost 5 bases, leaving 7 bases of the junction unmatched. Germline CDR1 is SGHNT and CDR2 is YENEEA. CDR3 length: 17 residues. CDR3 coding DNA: TGTGCCAGCAGCCCTGGGGCAGGGGGCTCTGGGGCCAACGTCCTGACTTTC. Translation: CASSPGAGGSGANVLTF.

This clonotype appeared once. The CDR3 sequence: CSASLAGGGHTQYF. The CDR3 region has the DNA TGCAGTGCTAGCCTAGCGGGAGGAGGGCATACGCAGTATTTT. This chain uses TRBV20-1 with TRBJ2-3, with 11 nucleotides matching TRBD2. CDR3 length: 14 residues. From germline, CDR1 is DFQATT and CDR2 SNEGSKA (reference sequence). Unmatched junction bases numbered 6, after V lost 3 bases and J lost 7 bases.

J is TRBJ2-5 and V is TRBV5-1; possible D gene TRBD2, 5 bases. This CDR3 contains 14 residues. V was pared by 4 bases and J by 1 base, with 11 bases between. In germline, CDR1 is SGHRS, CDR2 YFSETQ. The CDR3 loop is CASSVGRLQETQYF. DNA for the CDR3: TGCGCCAGCAGCGTTGGGAGACTCCAAGAGACCCAGTACTTC.

CDR3 coding DNA: TGTGCCAGCAGCTTATATTACAGGAATAATGAAAAACTGTTTTTT. Protein: CASSLYYRNNEKLFF. This rearrangement joins TRBV7-2 to TRBJ1-4, with D perhaps TRBD1 (5 bases). This CDR3 contains 15 residues. Between the trimmed V and J ends, which lost 2 bases and 4 bases, there was a span of 11 bases. Germline CDR1 and CDR2: SGHTA and FQGNSA.

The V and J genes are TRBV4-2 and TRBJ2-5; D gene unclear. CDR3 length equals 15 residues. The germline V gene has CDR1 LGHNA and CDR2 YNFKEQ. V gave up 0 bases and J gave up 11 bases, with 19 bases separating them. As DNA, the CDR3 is TGTGCCAGCAGCCAAGACGGCAACTCCTACAATGAGCAGTACTTC. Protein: CASSQDGNSYNEQYF.